Sequencing of this TCR beta chain was carried out in a study of blood T cell repertoires in COVID-19. The repertoire was sequenced with immunoSEQ multiplex PCR; TCRdb's copy has only in-frame clones and lacks some. The sample consists of more than 85,000 clones, 90% to 95% of them appearing once. CDR3 length equals 12 residues. Germline V gene lookup returns CDR1 SGHAT and CDR2 FQNNGV. The junction had 3 bases not matched to a gene; V was cut back by 0 bases and J by 13 bases. The V and J genes are TRBV11-2 and TRBJ1-2, with 9 bases lining up with TRBD1. The receptor comes from a man between 60 and 75 years old with acute or convalescent COVID-19. Sequencing used peripheral blood. DNA for the CDR3: TGTGCCAGCAGCTTAGACGGGACAGGGTTCACCTTC. Translating gives CASSLDGTGFTF.